This TCR beta chain comes out of a study of blood T cells in healthy people across ages. Regarding the study as a whole: It was the long-lived donors that had more naive CD4+ cells and higher diversity than aged donors.

For the second PCR, which ran for 7 to 11 cycles, a sample-barcoded 5' primer and a J-beta primer mix were used. TCRdb re-called the 5' RACE reads through MiXCR, storing one row per CDR3 protein. The sample lists roughly 800,000 distinct CDR3 sequences, 20% to 25% occurring once. This CDR3 comprises 16 residues. Losses at the gene ends were 0 bases for V and 6 bases for J; bases not matched to a gene: 9. Germline lookup yields CDR1 MNHEY and CDR2 SVGAGI. As for this clonotype: What it recognizes is unknown.

These sequences were also reported in another study, on T cells of mothers and their children. According to that study: The overlap seen between related mothers and children slightly exceeded that of unrelated pairs, though not significantly.

Sequenced sample: blood. The clonotype originates from a boy aged 5-17 years in good health. The genes are TRBV6-5 and TRBJ2-5; 8 positions match TRBD1. The CDR3 DNA follows: TGTGCCAGCAGTTACTCGAGTGCAGGGGGCGGGAAGACCCAGTACTTC. Protein: CASSYSSAGGGKTQYF.